The sequence of this T cell receptor beta chain was determined in a study of early T cells in non-severe SARS-CoV-2 infection. Study-level background: Chains were not paired, and sequencing was done on bulk RNA from unsorted whole blood.

Trimming removed 8 bases at V and 2 bases at J, with 16 bases between. The CDR3 length is 15 residues. Germline V CDR1 and CDR2: SNHLY, FYNNEI. MiXCR was run by TCRdb on the 5' RACE reads, yielding one entry per CDR3 protein. The sample yields 90,000 to 120,000 distinct CDR3 sequences, around 10% seen once. The receptor was isolated from an adult who was a healthcare worker with PCR-confirmed SARS-CoV-2 infection or an uninfected control (not recorded which). Sample: whole blood. This chain uses TRBV2 with TRBJ2-1, with D perhaps matching TRBD1 (6 bases). This CDR3 reads CASRETAGAYNEQFF. DNA for the CDR3: TGTGCCAGCCGCGAGACCGCAGGGGCCTACAATGAGCAGTTCTTC.